The rows below give T cell receptor beta chains drawn from one sample of a study of early T cells in non-severe SARS-CoV-2 infection. MiXCR was run by TCRdb on the 5' RACE reads, yielding one entry per CDR3 protein. The sample has 70,000 to 85,000 distinct CDR3 sequences, 10% to 15% seen once. Source: whole blood, taken at baseline. The receptors stem from an adult who was a healthcare worker with PCR-confirmed SARS-CoV-2 infection or an uninfected control (not recorded which). The donor label of this sample is uncertain. Both conserved end residues are part of each CDR3. Fields, in order: D gene, clone size, V gene, J gene, CDR3 protein, CDR3 DNA. D genes are given only for firm matches. Clone size is stated in some rows and not others, as once, few, many or a class when expanded.

d_call: TRBD2; clone_size: many; v_call: TRBV11-2; j_call: TRBJ2-2; cdr3_aa: CASSWAGGRYNTGELFF; cdr3_nt: TGTGCCAGCAGCTGGGCGGGAGGGCGGTACAACACCGGGGAGCTGTTTTTT
d_call: NA; clone_size: NA; v_call: TRBV4-1; j_call: TRBJ1-4; cdr3_aa: CASSLVAGYEKLFF; cdr3_nt: TGCGCCAGCAGCCTCGTGGCGGGTTATGAAAAACTGTTTTTT
d_call: NA; clone_size: NA; v_call: TRBV9; j_call: TRBJ1-3; cdr3_aa: CASSVGGSTPVPIYF; cdr3_nt: TGTGCCAGCAGCGTAGGGGGCAGTACCCCTGTCCCCATATATTTT
d_call: NA; clone_size: few; v_call: TRBV27; j_call: TRBJ1-3; cdr3_aa: CASSSSEASLGNTIYF; cdr3_nt: NA
d_call: TRBD2; clone_size: few; v_call: TRBV11-3; j_call: TRBJ2-3; cdr3_aa: CASSLVGGTSGGASDTQYF; cdr3_nt: TGTGCCAGCAGCTTAGTCGGAGGGACTAGCGGGGGGGCATCGGATACGCAGTATTTT
d_call: TRBD1; clone_size: NA; v_call: TRBV5-1; j_call: TRBJ1-1; cdr3_aa: CASSTDRGLGEAFF; cdr3_nt: TGCGCCAGCAGCACGGACAGGGGGCTCGGTGAAGCTTTCTTT
d_call: NA; clone_size: many; v_call: TRBV5-1; j_call: TRBJ2-7; cdr3_aa: CASSLGRQSYEQYF; cdr3_nt: TGCGCCAGCAGCTTGGGGCGCCAGTCCTACGAGCAGTACTTC
d_call: NA; clone_size: few; v_call: TRBV9; j_call: TRBJ1-2; cdr3_aa: CASSADSNLNYGYTF; cdr3_nt: TGTGCCAGCAGCGCGGACAGCAACCTTAACTATGGCTACACCTTC
d_call: NA; clone_size: many; v_call: TRBV7-8; j_call: TRBJ1-5; cdr3_aa: CASSLEEGQPQHF; cdr3_nt: TGTGCCAGCAGCTTAGAAGAGGGACAGCCCCAGCATTTT
d_call: TRBD1; clone_size: many; v_call: TRBV6-5; j_call: TRBJ2-7; cdr3_aa: CASSPGTGLNEQYF; cdr3_nt: TGTGCCAGCAGTCCCGGGACAGGGCTAAACGAGCAGTACTTC
d_call: NA; clone_size: many; v_call: TRBV27; j_call: TRBJ1-1; cdr3_aa: CASSLSGDNTEAFF; cdr3_nt: TGTGCCAGCAGTTTATCCGGGGATAACACTGAAGCTTTCTTT
d_call: NA; clone_size: many; v_call: TRBV5-5; j_call: TRBJ1-6; cdr3_aa: CASSGEGYVGSPLHF; cdr3_nt: TGTGCCAGCAGCGGGGAGGGGTATGTGGGTTCACCCCTCCACTTT
d_call: NA; clone_size: NA; v_call: TRBV6-4; j_call: TRBJ1-6; cdr3_aa: CASSRVPTNSPLHF; cdr3_nt: TGTGCCAGCAGCCGGGTGCCTACTAATTCACCCCTCCACTTT